This T cell receptor (beta chain) appears in the sequencing data of a study of vaccination effects on CD4 cells after COVID-19. On the study more broadly: Post-vaccine samples followed the second dose by a median of 72 days.

Expansion with viral peptide pools was applied to antigen-specific CD4+ T cells by the ViraFEST assay prior to sequencing. With roughly 10 days of culture completed, CD4+ T cells were isolated. Two-dose vaccination with either BNT162b2 or mRNA-1273 was given to the participants. Vaccinees lacked prior SARS-CoV-2 infection and tested negative for nucleocapsid antibodies. Peptides at around 9.9 ug/ml and IL-2 at about 9.2 IU/ml were added to a few million PBMC per well. As concerns this clone: Its antigen is as yet unknown.

Produced via immunoSEQ multiplex PCR; TCRdb's table is partial and in-frame only. The sample consists of 13,000 to 15,000 clones, 70% to 80% of them appearing once. Between the trimmed V and J ends, which lost 5 bases and 4 bases, there was a span of 12 bases. The germline V gene encodes CDR1 SGHRS and CDR2 YFSETQ. There are 14 residues in the CDR3. Study observations and caveats: Whether induced by infection or by vaccine, clones showed marked clonal contraction late after vaccination.

The chain couples TRBV5-1 to TRBJ1-4, with D unclear. Sequenced material: CD4+ T cells from PBMCs cultured with HCoV-NL63 spike peptides, taken after COVID-19 vaccination. The clonotype originates from a human donor who received a COVID-19 vaccine. CDR3 coding DNA: TGCGCCAGCAGTATCTCGAGACGTAATGAAAAACTGTTTTTT. Its translation is CASSISRRNEKLFF. The whole variable domain, filled in from reference TRBV5-1 and TRBJ1-4, reads KAGVTQTPRYLIKTRGQQVTLSCSPISGHRSVSWYQQTPGQGLQFLFEYFSETQRNKGNFPGRFSGRQFSNSRSEMNVSTLELGDSALYLCASSISRRNEKLFFGSGTQLSVL.